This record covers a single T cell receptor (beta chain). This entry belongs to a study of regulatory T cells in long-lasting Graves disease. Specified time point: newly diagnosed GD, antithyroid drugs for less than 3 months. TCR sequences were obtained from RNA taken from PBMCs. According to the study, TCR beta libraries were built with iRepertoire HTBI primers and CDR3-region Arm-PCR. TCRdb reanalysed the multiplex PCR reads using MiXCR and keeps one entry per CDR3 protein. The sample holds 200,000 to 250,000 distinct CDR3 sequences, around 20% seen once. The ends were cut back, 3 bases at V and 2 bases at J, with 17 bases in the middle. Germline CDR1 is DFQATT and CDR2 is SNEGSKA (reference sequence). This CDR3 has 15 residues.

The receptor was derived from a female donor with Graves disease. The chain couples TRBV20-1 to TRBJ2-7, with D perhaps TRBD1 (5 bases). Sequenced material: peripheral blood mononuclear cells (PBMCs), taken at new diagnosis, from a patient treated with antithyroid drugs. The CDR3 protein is CSARGNTGSTYEQYF. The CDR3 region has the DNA TGCAGTGCTAGGGGAAATACAGGCAGTACCTACGAGCAGTACTTC.